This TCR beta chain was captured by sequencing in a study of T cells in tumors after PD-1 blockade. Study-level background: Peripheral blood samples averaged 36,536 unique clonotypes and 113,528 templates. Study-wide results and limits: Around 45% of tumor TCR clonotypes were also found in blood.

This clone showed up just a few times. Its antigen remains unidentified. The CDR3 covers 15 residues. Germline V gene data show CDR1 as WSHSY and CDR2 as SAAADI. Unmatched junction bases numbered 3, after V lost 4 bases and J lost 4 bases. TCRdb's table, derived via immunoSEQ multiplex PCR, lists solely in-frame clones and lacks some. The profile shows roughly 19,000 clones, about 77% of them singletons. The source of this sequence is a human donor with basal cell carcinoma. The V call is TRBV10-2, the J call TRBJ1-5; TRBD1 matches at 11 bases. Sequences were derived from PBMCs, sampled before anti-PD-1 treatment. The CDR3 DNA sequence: TGCGCCAGCAGTGGGACAGGGGGCCGGAATCAGCCCCAGCATTTT. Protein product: CASSGTGGRNQPQHF.